These 23 T cell receptor beta chains share one sample of origin, sequenced in a study of control samples from healthy donors and cancer patients. Assay used: immunoSEQ multiplex PCR; TCRdb lists only in-frame clones, some missing. The sample lists tens of thousands of clones; 85% to 90% were seen once. Material for sequencing was PBMCs. The receptors stem from a man aged 55 to 69 with colorectal cancer.

CDR3 sequence reads: CASSLANRAYEQYF. DNA of the CDR3: TGTGCCAGCAGCCTGGCGAACAGAGCTTACGAGCAGTACTTC. The chain uses TRBV7-9 and TRBJ2-7; D not resolved. The V gene lost 5 bases and the J gene lost 4 bases, with 15 bases spanning the gap. Germline lookup yields CDR1 SEHNR and CDR2 FQNEAQ (reference sequence). This CDR3 region has 14 residues.

This sequence joins TRBV28 and TRBJ1-3; TRBD1 is a possible D gene (5 bases). From germline, CDR1 is MDHEN and CDR2 SYDVKM. V lost 5 bases and J 0 bases, leaving 11 bases between the germline ends. CDR3 length equals 15 residues. The CDR3 loop reads CASSPGTDSGNTIYF. CDR3 in DNA: TGTGCCAGCAGTCCCGGGACTGACTCTGGAAACACCATATATTTT.

The DNA for the CDR3 is TGTGCCAGCAGGCAGGACAGCCCATCCTACGAGCAGTACTTC. Translating gives CASRQDSPSYEQYF. This rearrangement joins TRBV2 to TRBJ2-7, with D possibly matching TRBD1 (6 bases). This CDR3 region has 14 residues. V lost 6 bases to trimming and J lost 1 base, with 13 bases between them. Germline values: CDR1 SNHLY, CDR2 FYNNEI.

The chain carries TRBV6-2 or TRBV6-3 and TRBJ2-2; perhaps TRBD2 as D (6 bases). Germline loops: CDR1 MNHEY, CDR2 SVGEGT. With 6 bases removed from V and 11 bases from J, the gap between germline ends came to 13 bases. This CDR3 region has 12 residues. CDR3 in DNA: TGTGCCAGCAGCAACGGAGGGTTAGAGCTGTTTTTT. This translates into CASSNGGLELFF.

The chain couples TRBV7-8 to TRBJ2-7, with D uncertain. There are 11 residues in the CDR3. Trimming took 5 bases from V and 4 from J, leaving 6 bases between them. CDR1 and CDR2 (germline): SGHVS, FQNEAQ. The CDR3, as DNA: TGTGCCAGCAGCCCCCATTACGAGCAGTACTTC. Translated: CASSPHYEQYF.

The J gene is TRBJ1-5, the V gene TRBV5-1, with unresolved D. The CDR3 totals 16 residues. The germline CDR1 and CDR2 sequences are SGHRS and YFSETQ. V was pared by 1 base and J by 5 bases, with 16 bases between. The chain's CDR3 is CASSLHSLGWDQPQHF. As DNA, the CDR3 is TGCGCCAGCAGCTTGCACAGTTTGGGATGGGATCAGCCCCAGCATTTT.

In its sample, this clone was seen once. This chain's CDR3 is CASSPRGEKLFF. For the CDR3, the DNA is TGCGCCAGCAGCCCTAGGGGGGAAAAACTGTTTTTT. This sequence joins TRBV5-1 and TRBJ1-4; D perhaps matches TRBD1 (6 bases). In germline, CDR1 is SGHRS, CDR2 YFSETQ. Deletions cut 4 bases from V and 8 bases from J, with 9 bases between. CDR3 length equals 12 residues.

A word on this clone: This sample includes further DNA sequences coding for the same CDR3. The V gene is TRBV19, the J gene TRBJ2-1, with D perhaps TRBD1 (5 bases). Germline V gives CDR1 LNHDA, CDR2 SQIVND (reference sequence). This CDR3 is 11 amino acids long. Trimming took off 7 bases at V and 6 bases at J, with 7 bases between the two ends. CDR3 in DNA: TGTGCCAGTACTACAGGCAATGAGCAGTTCTTC. Encoded protein: CASTTGNEQFF.

The chain joins TRBV30 to TRBJ2-7; maybe TRBD2 (5 bases). The CDR3 consists of 13 residues. V gave up 0 bases and J gave up 6 bases, with 12 bases separating them. Germline CDR1 GTSNPN, CDR2 SVGIG (reference sequence). The CDR3 here is CAWSVAVVGEQYF. The CDR3 DNA follows: TGTGCCTGGAGTGTAGCGGTAGTGGGCGAGCAGTACTTC.

The genes are TRBV6-5 and TRBJ1-1, with 9 bases fitting TRBD1. Germline CDR1 reads MNHEY; CDR2 reads SVGAGI. Trimming at V came to 6 bases and at J to 4 bases, leaving 6 bases not matched to a gene. The CDR3 runs to 14 residues. The CDR3 bases are TGTGCCAGCAGCAGCGGGACAGGGAGCACTGAAGCTTTCTTT. Its protein product is CASSSGTGSTEAFF.

The chain uses TRBV10-3 and TRBJ2-7; weak D call: TRBD2 (5 bases). The CDR3 length is 12 residues. The ends were cut back, 3 bases at V and 5 bases at J, with 8 bases in the middle. Germline V gives CDR1 ENHRY, CDR2 SYGVKD. The CDR3 is CAISDQEDEQYF. The CDR3, as DNA: TGTGCCATCAGTGATCAGGAGGACGAGCAGTACTTC.

The chain has TRBV7-9 and TRBJ1-2; 9 bases align to TRBD1. The CDR3 length is 15 residues. Unmatched junction bases numbered 7, after V lost 1 base and J lost 7 bases. The germline gives CDR1 SEHNR, CDR2 FQNEAQ (reference sequence). CDR3 sequence reads: CASSLVPTGGFGYTF. The CDR3 region has the DNA TGTGCCAGCAGCTTAGTTCCGACAGGGGGTTTTGGCTACACCTTC.

The chain is built from TRBV14 and TRBJ2-7; no clear D gene. This CDR3 comprises 11 residues. V dropped 2 bases and J dropped 4 bases, with 3 bases sitting between them. The V gene's germline CDR1 is SGHDN and CDR2 FVKESK. CDR3 sequence (DNA): TGTGCCAGCAGCCAAATATACGAGCAGTACTTC. Protein product: CASSQIYEQYF.

The chain couples TRBV7-6 to TRBJ1-6; the D gene is possibly TRBD1 (6 bases). Trimming took off 5 bases at V and 5 bases at J, with 22 bases between the two ends. Germline values: CDR1 SGHVS, CDR2 FNYEAQ. CDR3 length: 18 residues. The CDR3 reads CASSRSQGPPNNNSPLHF. CDR3 nucleotides: TGTGCCAGCAGCCGCTCGCAGGGGCCGCCGAACAATAATTCACCCCTCCACTTT.

The chain couples TRBV27 to TRBJ1-1, with TRBD1 identical over 7 bases. Per the germline V gene, CDR1 is MNHEY and CDR2 is SMNVEV (reference sequence). This CDR3 is 12 amino acids long. The V segment lost 10 bases and the J segment 5 bases; nucleotides outside the gene matches: 7. CDR3 region: CATSRGGTEAFF. The CDR3 nucleotides are TGTGCCACCAGCAGGGGGGGAACTGAAGCTTTCTTT.

The V call is TRBV9, the J call TRBJ1-2; D possibly corresponds to TRBD1 (5 bases). The germline V and J ends were trimmed by 0 bases and 0 bases, with 6 bases remaining between them. Germline assignment: CDR1 SGDLS and CDR2 YYNGEE. This CDR3 region has 14 residues. CDR3 DNA sequence: TGTGCCAGCAGCGTAGGAGGGGCTAACTATGGCTACACCTTC. This translates into CASSVGGANYGYTF.

V gene TRBV7-8 combines with J gene TRBJ2-2, with 12 bases identical to TRBD2. This CDR3 spans 17 amino acids. Germline V gene data show CDR1 as SGHVS and CDR2 as FQNEAQ. J gave up 6 bases and V 6 bases, and 11 bases lay outside the gene matches. The CDR3 sequence: CASSSLAGGPQAGELFF. The CDR3 DNA is TGTGCCAGCAGTTCTCTAGCGGGGGGGCCCCAAGCCGGGGAGCTGTTTTTT.

The V gene is TRBV29-1, the J gene TRBJ1-4; D is unclear. This CDR3 contains 13 residues. Germline CDR1 reads SQVTM; CDR2 reads ANQGSEA. V lost 4 bases and J lost 8, with 14 bases in between. The CDR3 coding sequence is TGCAGCGTTGGTCGATCGTTTTCCGAAAAACTGTTTTTT. Translated, it gives CSVGRSFSEKLFF.

This rearrangement joins TRBV3-1 (or the pseudogene TRBV3-2) to TRBJ2-5; 8 bases map to TRBD2. This CDR3 is built from 14 residues. In germline, CDR1 is LGHDT, CDR2 YNNKEL (reference sequence). V was clipped by 4 bases and J by 7 bases; unmatched bases: 8. The CDR3 DNA follows: TGTGCCAGCAGCCCCGTCGGGGGGGTCGGGACCCAGTACTTC. Its translation: CASSPVGGVGTQYF.

The rearrangement links TRBV2 to TRBJ1-2, with D possibly TRBD1 on 5 matching bases. CDR1 and CDR2 (germline): SNHLY, FYNNEI. The CDR3 is 16 residues long. Deletions cut 6 bases from V and 8 bases from J, with 25 bases between. The DNA of the CDR3 is TGTGCCAGCAGCTCATATGCGGGGGGTCAGGTGTGGGGCTACACCTTC. Amino acids: CASSSYAGGQVWGYTF.

The gene calls are TRBV6-1 and TRBJ2-6; 9 bases line up with TRBD1. J was trimmed by 1 base and V by 4 bases; bases with no gene match: 8. Germline V gene data show CDR1 as MNHNS and CDR2 as SASEGT. There are 18 residues in the CDR3. The CDR3 sequence is CASSGRDRERSGANVLTF. CDR3 DNA sequence: TGTGCCAGCAGTGGAAGGGACAGGGAGCGGTCTGGGGCCAACGTCCTGACTTTC.

The genes are TRBV13 and TRBJ2-2; D is uncertain. CDR3 length: 14 residues. Germline lookup yields CDR1 PRHDT and CDR2 FYEKMQ (reference sequence). Trimming removed 1 base at V and 3 bases at J, with 6 bases between. The CDR3 reads CASSLVGYTGELFF. CDR3 in DNA: TGTGCCAGCAGCTTAGTGGGGTACACCGGGGAGCTGTTTTTT.

The J gene is TRBJ1-5, the V gene TRBV29-1; D is ambiguous. The CDR3 has 12 amino acids. From germline, CDR1 is SQVTM and CDR2 ANQGSEA. Trimming removed 4 bases at V and 7 bases at J, with 11 bases between. CDR3 protein: CSVGEGRQPQHF. CDR3 nucleotides: TGCAGCGTTGGAGAGGGCCGGCAGCCCCAGCATTTT.